Listed below are T cell receptor beta chains from one sample, sequenced in a study of response to subunit inactivated influenza vaccine. From the RT-PCR reads, TCRdb called clonotypes with MiXCR, one entry per CDR3 protein. The sample lists 590,000 or so distinct CDR3 sequences, approximately 14% occurring once. The source was PBMCs from blood, collected around 14 days before vaccination. Source of these receptors: a man aged 50-59 years who received an inactivated influenza vaccine. Each CDR3 is given with its conserved first and last residue. The order of the fields is CDR3 DNA, CDR3 protein, V gene, J gene, D gene, clone size. A D gene is named only where the DNA matches it firmly. Clone size is given for some rows only: seen once, a few or many times, or a class if the clone is expanded.

CDR3nt: TGCGCCAGCAGCTTGTCTCCCTCCGGACTAGCCACGCAGTATTTT
CDR3aa: CASSLSPSGLATQYF
v_gene: TRBV5-1
j_gene: TRBJ2-3
d_gene: TRBD2
abundance: -

CDR3nt: TGCTCCAGCAGCCGACCGGGGGGGACCGGGGAGCTGTTTTTT
CDR3aa: CSSSRPGGTGELFF
v_gene: TRBV5-1
j_gene: TRBJ2-2
d_gene: TRBD2
abundance: -

CDR3nt: TGTGCCAGCAGTTCGTCCCCCGGAGCCTATGGCTACACCTTC
CDR3aa: CASSSSPGAYGYTF
v_gene: TRBV28
j_gene: TRBJ1-2
d_gene: -
abundance: -

CDR3nt: TGTGCCAGCAGCTTCCCGAACAGAGGGGGGAATGAGCAGTTCTTC
CDR3aa: CASSFPNRGGNEQFF
v_gene: TRBV7-9
j_gene: TRBJ2-1
d_gene: -
abundance: -

CDR3nt: TGTGCCAGCAGTTACCCGCTCCTAACTGATTCGCAGTATTTT
CDR3aa: CASSYPLLTDSQYF
v_gene: TRBV6-2/TRBV6-3
j_gene: TRBJ2-3
d_gene: -
abundance: -

CDR3nt: TGTGCCAGCTCACCAAATTCCCCCGACAGGAACACTGAAGCTTTCTTT
CDR3aa: CASSPNSPDRNTEAFF
v_gene: TRBV18
j_gene: TRBJ1-1
d_gene: -
abundance: many

CDR3nt: TGTGCCAGCAGCTTAGCCGGACAGGGTACGGGAGAGACCCAGTACTTC
CDR3aa: CASSLAGQGTGETQYF
v_gene: TRBV7-9
j_gene: TRBJ2-5
d_gene: TRBD1
abundance: many

CDR3nt: TGTGCCTGGATTCCGGCGAACACAGATACGCAGTATTTT
CDR3aa: CAWIPANTDTQYF
v_gene: TRBV30
j_gene: TRBJ2-3
d_gene: -
abundance: few

CDR3nt: TGCGCCAGCAGCCAAGATACGGGGAGGTTAAACATTCAGTACTTC
CDR3aa: CASSQDTGRLNIQYF
v_gene: TRBV4-3
j_gene: TRBJ2-4
d_gene: -
abundance: -

CDR3nt: TGTGCCAGCAGTGCGTGGATGAACACTGAAGCTTTCTTT
CDR3aa: CASSAWMNTEAFF
v_gene: TRBV12-3/TRBV12-4
j_gene: TRBJ1-1
d_gene: -
abundance: few

CDR3nt: TGTGCCAGCACAGGGACGCGCAATCAGCCCCAGCATTTT
CDR3aa: CASTGTRNQPQHF
v_gene: TRBV28
j_gene: TRBJ1-5
d_gene: -
abundance: many

CDR3nt: TGTGCCAGCAGGACAGGGCACACTGAAGCTTTCTTT
CDR3aa: CASRTGHTEAFF
v_gene: TRBV27
j_gene: TRBJ1-1
d_gene: TRBD1
abundance: many

CDR3nt: TGTGCCAGCAGCTTCGGACAGGGTTCTCAAGAGACCCAGTACTTC
CDR3aa: CASSFGQGSQETQYF
v_gene: TRBV7-9
j_gene: TRBJ2-5
d_gene: TRBD1
abundance: few

CDR3nt: TGTGCCAGCAGCGTAGGCCTAGCGGACTACGAGCAGTACTTC
CDR3aa: CASSVGLADYEQYF
v_gene: TRBV9
j_gene: TRBJ2-7
d_gene: TRBD2
abundance: -

CDR3nt: TGCGCCAGCAGTGGGACAGGATCTAGCACAGATACGCAGTATTTT
CDR3aa: CASSGTGSSTDTQYF
v_gene: TRBV5-1
j_gene: TRBJ2-3
d_gene: TRBD1
abundance: -

CDR3nt: TGTGCCAGCAGCTTAGCGGGAGGCTCGAAGACCCAGTACTTC
CDR3aa: CASSLAGGSKTQYF
v_gene: TRBV7-6
j_gene: TRBJ2-5
d_gene: -
abundance: few

CDR3nt: TGTGCCAGCAGCCAAGATCCCAGCCACGAGCAGTACTTC
CDR3aa: CASSQDPSHEQYF
v_gene: TRBV14
j_gene: TRBJ2-7
d_gene: -
abundance: -

CDR3nt: TGTGCCAGCAGCTTAGTAGGCCCTGTAGCAACAGAGACCCAGTACTTC
CDR3aa: CASSLVGPVATETQYF
v_gene: TRBV7-8
j_gene: TRBJ2-5
d_gene: -
abundance: few

CDR3nt: TGCGCCAGCAGCCCTGTCGACCTCGGCAACGAGCAGTACTTC
CDR3aa: CASSPVDLGNEQYF
v_gene: TRBV5-1
j_gene: TRBJ2-7
d_gene: -
abundance: many

CDR3nt: TGTGCCAGCAGCAAGGCGAAAGGGGCCCTCCATGGCTACACCTTC
CDR3aa: CASSKAKGALHGYTF
v_gene: TRBV21-1
j_gene: TRBJ1-2
d_gene: -
abundance: -

CDR3nt: TGTGCCAGCAGCTTACAGGGTCTAGGCACAGATACGCAGTATTTT
CDR3aa: CASSLQGLGTDTQYF
v_gene: TRBV7-9
j_gene: TRBJ2-3
d_gene: -
abundance: -

CDR3nt: TGTGCCTGGAGTGTGGAAAGATACACCGGGGAGCTGTTTTTT
CDR3aa: CAWSVERYTGELFF
v_gene: TRBV30
j_gene: TRBJ2-2
d_gene: -
abundance: -

CDR3nt: TGTGCCATCAGTGAGTCGATGGGAGGGACAGGAAGCACAGATACGCAGTATTTT
CDR3aa: CAISESMGGTGSTDTQYF
v_gene: TRBV10-3
j_gene: TRBJ2-3
d_gene: -
abundance: many

CDR3nt: TGTGCCTCAATCTCGACATCGGGGTCACCCCTCCACTTT
CDR3aa: CASISTSGSPLHF
v_gene: TRBV30
j_gene: TRBJ1-6
d_gene: -
abundance: -

CDR3nt: TGTGCCAGCAGCTTAACGGCAGGGGAGAGCTATGGCTACACCTTC
CDR3aa: CASSLTAGESYGYTF
v_gene: TRBV7-3
j_gene: TRBJ1-2
d_gene: -
abundance: -

CDR3nt: TGTGCCAGCAGCTTTCTCGACCGCCCCTACGAGCAGTACTTC
CDR3aa: CASSFLDRPYEQYF
v_gene: TRBV7-9
j_gene: TRBJ2-7
d_gene: -
abundance: many

CDR3nt: TGTGCCAGCAGTCCATACATTTTAACCACAGATACGCAGTATTTT
CDR3aa: CASSPYILTTDTQYF
v_gene: TRBV6-1
j_gene: TRBJ2-3
d_gene: -
abundance: -

CDR3nt: TGTGCCAGCAGCCAAGTAGCCGGAGCCAAAAACATTCAGTACTTC
CDR3aa: CASSQVAGAKNIQYF
v_gene: TRBV4-2
j_gene: TRBJ2-4
d_gene: -
abundance: few

CDR3nt: TGTGCCAGCAGAAACAGGGCATTCGAGCAGTACTTC
CDR3aa: CASRNRAFEQYF
v_gene: TRBV3-1
j_gene: TRBJ2-7
d_gene: -
abundance: few

CDR3nt: TGCAGCGTTGTCACCCGCAGACTAGCGGGGGGGCTCAATGAGCAGTTCTTC
CDR3aa: CSVVTRRLAGGLNEQFF
v_gene: TRBV29-1
j_gene: TRBJ2-1
d_gene: TRBD2
abundance: few

CDR3nt: TGTGCCACCAGCCGACTTCCCGGGGAGCTGTTTTTT
CDR3aa: CATSRLPGELFF
v_gene: TRBV15
j_gene: TRBJ2-2
d_gene: -
abundance: few

CDR3nt: TGTGCCAGCAGCGTAGCTGGCAACACAGATACGCAGTATTTT
CDR3aa: CASSVAGNTDTQYF
v_gene: TRBV7-9
j_gene: TRBJ2-3
d_gene: -
abundance: -

CDR3nt: TGTGCCAGCAGTCATATCCCCGCAGGCAATCAGCCCCAGCATTTT
CDR3aa: CASSHIPAGNQPQHF
v_gene: TRBV12-3/TRBV12-4
j_gene: TRBJ1-5
d_gene: -
abundance: few

CDR3nt: TGCGCCAGCAGCCAAGGAACAGAAAGGGTGGGGGCCGCTACAAACATTCAGTACTTC
CDR3aa: CASSQGTERVGAATNIQYF
v_gene: TRBV4-3
j_gene: TRBJ2-4
d_gene: -
abundance: few

CDR3nt: TGTGCCAGCAGCTCCCCAACTAGCGGGGATTACAATGAGCAGTTCTTC
CDR3aa: CASSSPTSGDYNEQFF
v_gene: TRBV7-9
j_gene: TRBJ2-1
d_gene: TRBD2
abundance: -

CDR3nt: TGTGCCAGCAGCCCTCTAGCGGGGGGGCCCACTAGCACAGATACGCAGTATTTT
CDR3aa: CASSPLAGGPTSTDTQYF
v_gene: TRBV11-2
j_gene: TRBJ2-3
d_gene: TRBD2
abundance: -

CDR3nt: TGCGCCAGCAGCCCGGTTCGCGTTACCGGGGAGCTGTTTTTT
CDR3aa: CASSPVRVTGELFF
v_gene: TRBV4-3
j_gene: TRBJ2-2
d_gene: -
abundance: few

CDR3nt: TGCGCCAGCAGCCAAGAGGGAGATAGAATTCAAGAGACCCAGTACTTC
CDR3aa: CASSQEGDRIQETQYF
v_gene: TRBV4-1
j_gene: TRBJ2-5
d_gene: -
abundance: few

CDR3nt: TGCGCCAGCGGAACACTTGGACCATCCAATCAGGGGGAGACCCAGTACTTC
CDR3aa: CASGTLGPSNQGETQYF
v_gene: TRBV5-1
j_gene: TRBJ2-5
d_gene: -
abundance: -

CDR3nt: TGTGCCAGCATTGGGGTGTCTAGCGGGAGATATGGGGAATCCTACAATGAGCAGTTCTTC
CDR3aa: CASIGVSSGRYGESYNEQFF
v_gene: TRBV12-3/TRBV12-4
j_gene: TRBJ2-1
d_gene: TRBD2
abundance: -

CDR3nt: TGCAGTGCTAGTACGTCTAGCGGGCCTTACGAGCAGTACTTC
CDR3aa: CSASTSSGPYEQYF
v_gene: TRBV20-1
j_gene: TRBJ2-7
d_gene: TRBD2
abundance: few

CDR3nt: TGCGCCAGCAGCCCCTCTCTAGCGGGAGTGAGAGATACGCAGTATTTT
CDR3aa: CASSPSLAGVRDTQYF
v_gene: TRBV4-3
j_gene: TRBJ2-3
d_gene: TRBD2
abundance: few

CDR3nt: TGTGCCAGCAGCCCGGTCTTTCGGGGCGGGAACACTGAAGCTTTCTTT
CDR3aa: CASSPVFRGGNTEAFF
v_gene: TRBV7-2
j_gene: TRBJ1-1
d_gene: -
abundance: -

CDR3nt: TGTGCCTGGAGACAGGACAGGAGCAACTATGGCTACACCTTC
CDR3aa: CAWRQDRSNYGYTF
v_gene: TRBV30
j_gene: TRBJ1-2
d_gene: TRBD1
abundance: few

CDR3nt: TGCGCCAGCAGTTTCCACGACTTTGCGAGGGGTGAGCAGTTCTTC
CDR3aa: CASSFHDFARGEQFF
v_gene: TRBV5-1
j_gene: TRBJ2-1
d_gene: -
abundance: many

CDR3nt: TGCAGTGCTAGCAGGGGGCAAGCAACTAATGAAAAACTGTTTTTT
CDR3aa: CSASRGQATNEKLFF
v_gene: TRBV20-1
j_gene: TRBJ1-4
d_gene: TRBD1
abundance: -